This T cell receptor (beta chain) was obtained from a study of OX40 agonist ivuxolimab in advanced cancers. Study at large: At doses from 0.01 to 10 mg/kg, patients were given intravenous ivuxolimab every 2 weeks.

This CDR3 spans 19 amino acids. CDR1 LNHDA and CDR2 SQIVND come from the germline V gene (reference sequence). As concerns this clone: Germline and junction disagree at one end, which may indicate a read error.

Patients were ineligible given autoimmune disease history or systemic immunosuppression. This table comes from immunoSEQ multiplex PCR, and its TCRdb copy is limited to in-frame clones, with some not included. This sample has 75,000 to 90,000 clones; 92% occur once, and the top ten carry more than 0.95%. The rearrangement joins TRBV19 to TRBJ2-3, with 10 bases aligning to TRBD2. Here the sequenced sample was CD4+ or CD8+ T cells sorted from blood, taken in a trial of the OX40 agonist ivuxolimab. The receptor comes from an adult with an advanced solid tumor such as melanoma, head and neck, liver or kidney cancer. CDR3 amino acids: CASSIGLAGAPPSQSAQYF. The CDR3 DNA sequence: TGTGCAAGTAGTATAGGGCTAGCGGGAGCCCCCCCGTCCCAGAGTGCGCAGTATTTT. The full variable domain, rest sourced from reference TRBV19 and TRBJ2-3, is DGGITQSPKYLFRKEGQNVTLSCEQNLNHDAMYWYRQDPGQGLRLIYYSQIVNDFQKGDIAEGYSVSREKKESFPLTVTSAQKNPTAFYLCASSIGLAGAPPSQSAQYFGPGTRLTVL.